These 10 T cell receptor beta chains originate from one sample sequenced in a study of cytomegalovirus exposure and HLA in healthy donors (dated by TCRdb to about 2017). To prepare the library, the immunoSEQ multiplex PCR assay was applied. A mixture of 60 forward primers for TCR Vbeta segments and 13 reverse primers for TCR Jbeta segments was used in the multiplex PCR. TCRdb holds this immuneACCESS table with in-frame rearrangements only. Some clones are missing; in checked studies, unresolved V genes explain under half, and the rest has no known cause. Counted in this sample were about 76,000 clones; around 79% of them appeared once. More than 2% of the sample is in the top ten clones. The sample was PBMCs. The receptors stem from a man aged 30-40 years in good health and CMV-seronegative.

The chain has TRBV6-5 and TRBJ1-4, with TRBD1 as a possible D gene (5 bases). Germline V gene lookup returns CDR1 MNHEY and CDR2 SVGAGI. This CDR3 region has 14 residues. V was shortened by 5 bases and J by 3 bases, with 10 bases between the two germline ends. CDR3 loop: CASSRTRSNEKLFF. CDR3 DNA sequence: TGTGCCAGCAGTCGGACACGGTCTAATGAAAAACTGTTTTTT.

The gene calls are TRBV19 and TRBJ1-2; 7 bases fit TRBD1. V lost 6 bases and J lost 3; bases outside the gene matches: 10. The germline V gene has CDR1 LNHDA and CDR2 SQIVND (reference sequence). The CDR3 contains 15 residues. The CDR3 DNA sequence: TGTGCCAGTAGAACTAACAGGGGTGCTGACTATGGCTACACCTTC. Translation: CASRTNRGADYGYTF.

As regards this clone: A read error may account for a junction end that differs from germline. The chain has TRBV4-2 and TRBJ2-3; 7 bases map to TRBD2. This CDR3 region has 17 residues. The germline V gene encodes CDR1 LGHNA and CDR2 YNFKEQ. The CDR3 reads CASRQDGGELFTDTQYF. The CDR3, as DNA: TGTGCCAGCCGCCAAGATGGGGGGGAGCTATTCACAGATACGCAGTATTTT.

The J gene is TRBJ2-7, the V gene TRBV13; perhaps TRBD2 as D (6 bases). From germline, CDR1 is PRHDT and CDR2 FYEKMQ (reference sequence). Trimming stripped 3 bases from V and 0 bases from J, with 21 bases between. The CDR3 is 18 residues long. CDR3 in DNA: TGTGCCAGCAGCTTCAGTGGCGGGGCAAGGTTGTACTCCTACGAGCAGTACTTC. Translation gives CASSFSGGARLYSYEQYF.

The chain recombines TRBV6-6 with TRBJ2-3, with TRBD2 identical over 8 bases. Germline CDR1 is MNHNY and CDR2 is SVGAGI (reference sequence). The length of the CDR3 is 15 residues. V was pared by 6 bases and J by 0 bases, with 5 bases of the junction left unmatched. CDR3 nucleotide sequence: TGTGCCAGCAGATATAGCGGGGCTAGCACAGATACGCAGTATTTT. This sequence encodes CASRYSGASTDTQYF.

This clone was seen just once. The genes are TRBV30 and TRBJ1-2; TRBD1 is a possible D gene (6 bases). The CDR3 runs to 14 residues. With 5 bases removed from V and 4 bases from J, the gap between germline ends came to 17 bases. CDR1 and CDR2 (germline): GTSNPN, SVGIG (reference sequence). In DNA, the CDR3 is TGTGCCTGGGATCGACTGGAAGGGGGCTATGGCTACACCTTC. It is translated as CAWDRLEGGYGYTF.

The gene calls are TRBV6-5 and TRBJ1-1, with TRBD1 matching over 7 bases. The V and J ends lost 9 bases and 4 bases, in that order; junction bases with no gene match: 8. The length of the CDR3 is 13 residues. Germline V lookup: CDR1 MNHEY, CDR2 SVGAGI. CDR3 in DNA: TGTGCCAGTCAGAGGGGGCATATCACTGAAGCTTTCTTT. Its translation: CASQRGHITEAFF.

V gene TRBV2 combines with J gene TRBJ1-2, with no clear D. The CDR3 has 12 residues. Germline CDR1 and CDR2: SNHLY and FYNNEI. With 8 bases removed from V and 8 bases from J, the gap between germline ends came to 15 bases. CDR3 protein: CASSGSRVGYTF. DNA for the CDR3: TGTGCCAGCTCGGGGTCTAGGGTCGGCTACACCTTC.

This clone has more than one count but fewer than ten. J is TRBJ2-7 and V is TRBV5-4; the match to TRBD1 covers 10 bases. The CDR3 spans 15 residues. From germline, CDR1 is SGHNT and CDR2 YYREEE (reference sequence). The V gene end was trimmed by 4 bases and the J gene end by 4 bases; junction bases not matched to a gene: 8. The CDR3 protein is CASSPGTGVLYEQYF. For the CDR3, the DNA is TGTGCCAGCAGCCCCGGGACAGGGGTTCTGTACGAGCAGTACTTC.

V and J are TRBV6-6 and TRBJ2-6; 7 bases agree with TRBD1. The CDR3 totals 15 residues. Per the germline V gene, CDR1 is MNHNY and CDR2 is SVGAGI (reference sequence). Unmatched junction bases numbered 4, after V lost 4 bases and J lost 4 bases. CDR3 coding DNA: TGTGCCAGCAGTTCGACAGGGCCCGGGGCCAACGTCCTGACTTTC. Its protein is CASSSTGPGANVLTF.